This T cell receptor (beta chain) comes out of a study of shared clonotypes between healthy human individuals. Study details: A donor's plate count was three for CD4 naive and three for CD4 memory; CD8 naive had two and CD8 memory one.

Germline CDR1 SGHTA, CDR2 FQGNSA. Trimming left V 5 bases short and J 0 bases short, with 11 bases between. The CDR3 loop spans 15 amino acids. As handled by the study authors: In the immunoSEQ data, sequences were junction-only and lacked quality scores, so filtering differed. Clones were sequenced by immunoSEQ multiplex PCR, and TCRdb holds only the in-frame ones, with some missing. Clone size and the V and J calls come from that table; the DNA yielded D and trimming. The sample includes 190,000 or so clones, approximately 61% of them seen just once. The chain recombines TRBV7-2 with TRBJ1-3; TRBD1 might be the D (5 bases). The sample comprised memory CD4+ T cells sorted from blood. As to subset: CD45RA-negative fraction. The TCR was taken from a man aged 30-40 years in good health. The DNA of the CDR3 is TGTGCCAGCAGCCAAACACAGGTCTCTGGAAACACCATATATTTT. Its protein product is CASSQTQVSGNTIYF.